The 32 T cell receptor beta chains presented below share a single source sample, sequenced in a study of CD8 T cells in ankylosing spondylitis. One entry per CDR3 protein, called by TCRdb with MiXCR from the 5' RACE reads. The sample lists some 180,000 distinct CDR3 sequences, around a sixth occurring once. Sequenced material: blood, either unsorted or a sorted T cell fraction (not recorded which). Receptors were obtained from a male donor aged 10-29 years with ankylosing spondylitis or in good health (not recorded which).

This clonotype was observed a few times. The chain uses TRBV4-1 and TRBJ2-7; 13 nucleotides agree with TRBD2. This CDR3 spans 16 amino acids. V dropped 4 bases and J dropped 2; count of bases not matched to a gene: 5. The germline V gene encodes CDR1 MGHRA and CDR2 YSYEKL. CDR3 residues: CASSREGTSGTYEQYV. As DNA, the CDR3 is TGCGCCAGCAGCCGTGAAGGGACTAGCGGGACCTACGAGCAGTACGTC.

Many counts were recorded for this clonotype. This chain joins TRBV20-1 and TRBJ2-1; 15 bases line up with TRBD2. Per germline, CDR1 DFQATT and CDR2 SNEGSKA (reference sequence). The CDR3 totals 18 residues. V gave up 5 bases and J gave up 0 bases; unmatched junction bases: 8. The CDR3 DNA sequence: TGCAGTGCTTCCGGGACTAGCGGGAGGACGAGCTCCTACAATGAGCAGTTCTTC. Encoded protein: CSASGTSGRTSSYNEQFF.

This clonotype has a count of ten or more. This rearrangement joins TRBV11-2 to TRBJ2-1, with D uncertain. CDR3 length: 16 residues. Per the germline V gene, CDR1 is SGHAT and CDR2 is FQNNGV. The V end lost 0 bases, the J end lost 8 bases, and 17 bases lay between the germline ends. CDR3 in DNA: TGTGCCAGCAGCTTAGACCCCGGCCCCTTACGCCATGAGCAGTTCTTC. Translated, it gives CASSLDPGPLRHEQFF.

This chain joins TRBV20-1 and TRBJ1-5; 8 bases map to TRBD1. This CDR3 contains 15 residues. With 4 bases clipped from V and 5 bases from J, the junction kept 10 bases outside the gene matches. Germline-derived CDR1 and CDR2 are DFQATT and SNEGSKA (reference sequence). CDR3 DNA sequence: TGCAGTGCTAACCGAGGGACAGGCCGGCATCAGCCCCAGCATTTT. It yields the protein CSANRGTGRHQPQHF.

This clonotype showed up just a few times. V is TRBV29-1 and J is TRBJ1-2; D unclear. Germline CDR1 reads SQVTM; CDR2 reads ANQGSEA. Trimming shortened V by 6 bases and J by 0 bases, and 11 bases separated the two germline ends. CDR3 length: 13 amino acids. DNA for the CDR3: TGCAGCGTCGTTGATGAGGCTAACTATGGCTACACCTTC. It yields the protein CSVVDEANYGYTF.

This chain joins TRBV6-5 and TRBJ2-7; D tentatively reads TRBD1 or TRBD2 (5 bases each). Deletions cut 6 bases from V and 3 bases from J, with 12 bases between. The V gene's germline CDR1 is MNHEY and CDR2 SVGAGI. CDR3 length: 13 amino acids. CDR3 protein: CASRSGTGYEQYV. The CDR3 bases are TGTGCCAGCAGATCCGGGACCGGCTACGAGCAGTACGTC.

There are many counts of this clonotype. The rearrangement joins TRBV6-1 to TRBJ2-5; D call uncertain. This CDR3 spans 15 amino acids. CDR1 and CDR2 from the germline V gene are MNHNS and SASEGT. The V end lost 7 bases, the J end lost 5 bases, and 20 bases lay between the germline ends. The CDR3 region is CASILGKQVGETQYF. For the CDR3, the DNA is TGTGCCAGCATCCTGGGAAAGCAGGTCGGGGAGACCCAGTACTTC.

In its sample, this clonotype was seen many times. The gene calls are TRBV7-2 and TRBJ2-5; perhaps D is TRBD1 or TRBD2 (5 bases each). Trimming removed 11 bases at V and 5 bases at J, with 18 bases between. Germline values: CDR1 SGHTA, CDR2 FQGNSA. The CDR3 extends over 13 amino acids. CDR3 bases: TGTGCCGGCTCCGCCTCTTGGGGGGAGACCCAGTACTTC. Protein: CAGSASWGETQYF. Full variable domain (rest looked up from reference TRBV7-2 and TRBJ2-5): GAGVSQSPSNKVTEKGKDVELRCDPISGHTALYWYRQSLGQGLEFLIYFQGNSAPDKSGLPSDRFSAERTGGSVSTLTIQRTQQEDSAVYLCAGSASWGETQYFGPGTRLLVL.

This chain joins TRBV29-1 and TRBJ2-3, with D hard to call. Germline V gene sequence: CDR1 SQVTM, CDR2 ANQGSEA. The CDR3 extends over 12 amino acids. V lost 5 bases and J lost 0, with 6 bases in between. The CDR3 nucleotides are TGCAGCGTTCAACCCAGCACAGATACGCAGTATTTT. Protein product: CSVQPSTDTQYF.

This chain links TRBV21-1 with TRBJ1-5. TRBV21-1 is a recognized pseudogene. This CDR3 is built from 14 residues. In nucleotides, the CDR3 is TGTGCCAGCCGCAAGTCGCGGAGGAATCAGCCCCAGCATTTT. Translating gives CASRKSRRNQPQHF.

This clonotype showed up many times. The chain is built from TRBV27 and TRBJ2-1; TRBD1 is a possible D gene (6 bases). Germline V gene lookup returns CDR1 MNHEY and CDR2 SMNVEV (reference sequence). The CDR3 has 14 residues. The ends were cut back, 3 bases at V and 4 bases at J, with 10 bases in the middle. CDR3 sequence reads: CASSFTGQYNEQFF. CDR3 nucleotides: TGTGCCAGCAGTTTTACCGGACAGTACAATGAGCAGTTCTTC.

There are many counts of this clonotype. This rearrangement joins TRBV10-3 to TRBJ2-1; a possible D gene is TRBD1 (5 bases). Germline V gene lookup returns CDR1 ENHRY and CDR2 SYGVKD. This CDR3 is built from 16 residues. With 6 bases removed from V and 8 bases from J, the gap between germline ends came to 23 bases. The CDR3 DNA reads TGTGCCATCAGCCCTACAACAGGTTCCCTCTGGGATGAGCAGTTCTTC. Protein sequence: CAISPTTGSLWDEQFF.

This clonotype was counted many times. The chain uses TRBV4-2 and TRBJ2-2; 7 positions agree with TRBD1. This CDR3 is 15 amino acids long. Per the germline V gene, CDR1 is LGHNA and CDR2 is YNFKEQ. V was clipped by 6 bases and J by 6 bases; unmatched bases: 10. The CDR3 protein is CASRRIGGKSGELFF. CDR3 DNA sequence: TGTGCCAGCAGGCGTATAGGGGGCAAGTCCGGGGAGCTGTTTTTT.

This clonotype has a count of ten or more. The V gene is TRBV7-2, the J gene TRBJ2-7; tentatively, D is TRBD2 (6 bases). The V end lost 4 bases, the J end lost 6 bases, and 16 bases lay between the germline ends. This CDR3 has 14 amino acids. The germline V gene encodes CDR1 SGHTA and CDR2 FQGNSA. The CDR3 loop reads CASSSGLPTGEQYF. Here the CDR3 DNA reads TGTGCCAGCAGCTCGGGACTTCCCACGGGCGAGCAGTACTTC.

This clonotype has at least ten counts. The V and J genes are TRBV3-1 and TRBJ2-7, with 7 bases identical to TRBD2. The junction had 6 bases not matched to a gene; V was cut back by 4 bases and J by 0 bases. The CDR3 loop spans 15 amino acids. In germline, CDR1 is LGHDT, CDR2 YNNKEL (reference sequence). CDR3 sequence (DNA): TGTGCCAGCAGCCCTCTAGCGGAGAGCTCCTACGAGCAGTACTTC. It yields the protein CASSPLAESSYEQYF.

The chain is built from TRBV10-1 and TRBJ2-1; tentatively, D is TRBD2 (5 bases). Germline assignment: CDR1 WNHNN and CDR2 SYGVQD (reference sequence). The CDR3 covers 13 residues. With 8 bases removed from V and 7 bases from J, the gap between germline ends came to 15 bases. Here the CDR3 reads CASRPAGNNEQFF. CDR3 nucleotide sequence: TGCGCCAGCCGACCAGCCGGGAATAATGAGCAGTTCTTC.

In this sample, this clonotype turned up once. The rearrangement uses TRBV20-1 and TRBJ2-1; 12 positions agree with TRBD2. The CDR3 covers 15 residues. CDR1 is DFQATT and CDR2 is SNEGSKA in the germline V gene (reference sequence). The V and J ends lost 6 bases and 5 bases, in that order; junction bases with no gene match: 8. The DNA for the CDR3 is TGCAGTGCCACGAGACTAGCGGGAGTACACAATGAGCAGTTCTTC. This codes for CSATRLAGVHNEQFF.

This clonotype was seen many times. This sequence joins TRBV15 and TRBJ2-2; 7 nucleotides align to TRBD2. After removal of 9 bases from V and 0 bases from J, the junction contained 7 bases not matched to a gene. CDR1 LNHNV and CDR2 YYDKDF come from the germline V gene (reference sequence). The CDR3 has 15 residues. This chain's CDR3 is CATSRAGSNTGELFF. For the CDR3, the DNA is TGTGCCACTTCTCGAGCGGGGTCGAACACCGGGGAGCTGTTTTTT.

The chain joins TRBV7-6 to TRBJ2-1; weak D call: TRBD2 (6 bases). The length of the CDR3 is 14 residues. V was shortened by 5 bases and J by 6 bases, with 14 bases between the two germline ends. The germline gives CDR1 SGHVS, CDR2 FNYEAQ. As DNA, the CDR3 is TGTGCCAGCAGCCAGAATGGAGGGCTCAATGAGCAGTTCTTC. It codes for CASSQNGGLNEQFF.

Ten or more counts support this clonotype. This rearrangement joins TRBV25-1 to TRBJ1-1, with unresolved D. Germline assignment: CDR1 MGHDK and CDR2 SYGVNS. This CDR3 has 15 amino acids. Trimming removed 6 bases at V and 0 bases at J, with 14 bases between. CDR3 DNA sequence: TGTGCCAGCAGCGCCTTCTCGGGTGTGAACACTGAAGCTTTCTTT. Translation gives CASSAFSGVNTEAFF.

This clonotype was recorded many times. The chain is built from TRBV12-3 or TRBV12-4 and TRBJ2-1, with D maybe TRBD1 (5 bases). The CDR3 totals 15 residues. V was cut by 6 bases and J by 6 bases, with 18 bases left in between. CDR3 sequence reads: CASRPSPWGGNEQFF. Written as DNA, the CDR3 is TGTGCCAGCAGACCCTCCCCATGGGGCGGCAATGAGCAGTTCTTC.

At least ten counts were recorded for this clonotype. This chain joins TRBV9 and TRBJ2-5; 7 bases are shared with TRBD2. Losses at the gene ends were 4 bases for V and 4 bases for J; bases not matched to a gene: 10. From germline, CDR1 is SGDLS and CDR2 YYNGEE. This CDR3 has 15 residues. The CDR3 protein is CASSPRRGGGETQYF. In DNA form, the CDR3 reads TGTGCCAGCAGCCCCCGGCGGGGCGGGGGAGAGACCCAGTACTTC.

This clonotype has a count of ten or more. This chain uses TRBV29-1 with TRBJ2-1, with a tentative D call TRBD1 (5 bases). The germline V and J ends were trimmed by 6 bases and 7 bases, with 16 bases remaining between them. This CDR3 has 13 residues. Per the germline V gene, CDR1 is SQVTM and CDR2 is ANQGSEA. CDR3 DNA sequence: TGCAGCGTGGGCGCCGGCGCAGGGAATGAGCAGTTCTTC. It codes for CSVGAGAGNEQFF.

In this sample, this clonotype turned up many times. The chain uses TRBV9 and TRBJ2-7; unclear D gene. CDR1 is SGDLS and CDR2 is YYNGEE in the germline V gene. The CDR3 has 14 amino acids. V was shortened by 0 bases and J by 4 bases, with 11 bases between the two germline ends. The CDR3 protein is CASSVESAPYEQYF. The CDR3 coding sequence is TGTGCCAGCAGCGTAGAGAGCGCACCTTACGAGCAGTACTTC.

The sample holds many counts of this clonotype. V and J are TRBV5-5 and TRBJ1-1; D is perhaps TRBD1 (5 bases). Trimming removed 3 bases at V and 4 bases at J, with 13 bases between. The CDR3 is 14 residues long. Germline-derived CDR1 and CDR2 are SGHKS and YYEKEE (reference sequence). The CDR3 region has the DNA TGTGCCAGCAGCTCGCTGACAGTTGGCACTGAAGCTTTCTTT. Protein product: CASSSLTVGTEAFF.

This clonotype was seen at least ten times. J is TRBJ2-7 and V is TRBV20-1, with 10 positions matching TRBD2. Germline V gives CDR1 DFQATT, CDR2 SNEGSKA (reference sequence). The CDR3 runs 15 residues. V shed 6 bases, J shed 4 bases, and the junction held 12 bases outside the gene matches. The CDR3 region has the DNA TGCAGTGCACTAGGTTCTAGCGGGAGTGATTACGAGCAGTACGTC. It translates to CSALGSSGSDYEQYV.

This clonotype showed up many times. This chain uses TRBV7-8 with TRBJ2-1; no firm D call. The V end was cut by 5 bases, the J end by 8 bases, with 10 bases between. Germline assignment: CDR1 SGHVS and CDR2 FQNEAQ. The CDR3 loop spans 12 amino acids. The CDR3 DNA reads as TGTGCCAGCAGCCCCCTCATGGATGAGCAGTTCTTC. Amino acids: CASSPLMDEQFF.

The chain couples TRBV3-1 to TRBJ1-2, with D perhaps TRBD1 (6 bases). The V gene lost 0 bases and the J gene lost 5 bases, with 13 bases spanning the gap. This CDR3 is built from 15 residues. Looked up from germline, CDR1 is LGHDT and CDR2 is YNNKEL (reference sequence). The CDR3 DNA sequence: TGTGCCAGCAGCCAAGAGGGCGGGGGCGTGTATGGCTACACCTTC. The encoded protein is CASSQEGGGVYGYTF.

This clonotype was counted between two and nine times. At one end, the junction sequence differs from germline, possibly due to a read error. This chain links TRBV11-1 with TRBJ2-2; D gene unclear. The CDR3 spans 14 residues. Germline V gene data show CDR1 as SGHAT and CDR2 as FQDESV (reference sequence). The CDR3 reads CASSLVARSGELFF. CDR3 DNA: TGTGCCAGCAGCTTAGTGGCGAGATCCGGAGAGCTGTTTTTT.

The table lists this clonotype with a few counts. This chain uses TRBV2 with TRBJ2-1; 8 positions agree with TRBD1. Germline loops: CDR1 SNHLY, CDR2 FYNNEI. The junction had 10 bases not matched to a gene; V was cut back by 5 bases and J by 4 bases. The CDR3 consists of 16 residues. CDR3 in DNA: TGTGCCAGCAGTCCGGTGACAGGGGCGCTGTACAATGAGCAGTTCTTC. Translated: CASSPVTGALYNEQFF.

In its sample, this clonotype was seen many times. The J gene is TRBJ1-5, the V gene TRBV12-3 or TRBV12-4; 8 bases are shared with TRBD1. With V trimmed by 4 bases and J by 7 bases, 6 bases remained unmatched. The CDR3 contains 14 residues. Written as DNA, the CDR3 is TGTGCCAGCAGTTCCGGACAGGGTCGGCAGCCCCAGCATTTT. Translating gives CASSSGQGRQPQHF.

The CDR3 protein is CASRPTGSPLEQYF. The DNA for the CDR3 is TGTGCCAGCCGACCCACCGGGTCCCCATTAGAGCAGTACTTC. The rearrangement uses TRBV27 and TRBJ2-7, with D hard to call. Per the germline V gene, CDR1 is MNHEY and CDR2 is SMNVEV (reference sequence). CDR3 size: 14 residues. Trimming removed 8 bases from V and 7 bases from J, with 21 bases in between.